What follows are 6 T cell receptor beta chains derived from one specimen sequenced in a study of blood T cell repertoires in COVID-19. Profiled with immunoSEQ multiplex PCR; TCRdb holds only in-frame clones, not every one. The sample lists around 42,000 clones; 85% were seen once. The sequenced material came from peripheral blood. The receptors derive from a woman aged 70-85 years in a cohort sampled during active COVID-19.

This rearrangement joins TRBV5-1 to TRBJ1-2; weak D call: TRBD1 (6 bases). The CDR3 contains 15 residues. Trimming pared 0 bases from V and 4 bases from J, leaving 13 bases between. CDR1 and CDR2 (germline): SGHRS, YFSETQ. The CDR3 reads CASSLAADSSYGYTF. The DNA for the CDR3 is TGCGCCAGCAGCTTGGCCGCGGACAGCTCCTATGGCTACACCTTC.

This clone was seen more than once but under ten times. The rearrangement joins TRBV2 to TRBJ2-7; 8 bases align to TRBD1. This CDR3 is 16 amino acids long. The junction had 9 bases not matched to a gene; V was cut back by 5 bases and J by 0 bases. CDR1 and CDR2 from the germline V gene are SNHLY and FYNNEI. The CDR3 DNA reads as TGTGCCAGCAGTCTACCCGGGACAGGTTTCTCCTACGAGCAGTACTTC. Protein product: CASSLPGTGFSYEQYF.

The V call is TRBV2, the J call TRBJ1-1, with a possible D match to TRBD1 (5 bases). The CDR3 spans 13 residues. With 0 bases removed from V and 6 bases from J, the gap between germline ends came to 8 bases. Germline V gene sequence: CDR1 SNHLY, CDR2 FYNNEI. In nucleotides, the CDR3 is TGTGCCAGCAGTGAAGCCCTGACAGCTGAAGCTTTCTTT. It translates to CASSEALTAEAFF.

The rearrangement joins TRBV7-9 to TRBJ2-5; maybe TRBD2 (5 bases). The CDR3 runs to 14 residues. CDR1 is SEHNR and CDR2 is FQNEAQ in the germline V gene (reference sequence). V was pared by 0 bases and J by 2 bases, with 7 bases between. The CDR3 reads CASSLAREQETQYF. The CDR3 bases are TGTGCCAGCAGCTTAGCGAGGGAGCAAGAGACCCAGTACTTC. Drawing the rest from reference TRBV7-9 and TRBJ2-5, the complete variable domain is DTGVSQNPRHKITKRGQNVTFRCDPISEHNRLYWYRQTLGQGPEFLTYFQNEAQLEKSRLLSDRFSAERPKGSFSTLEIQRTEQGDSAMYLCASSLAREQETQYFGPGTRLLVL.

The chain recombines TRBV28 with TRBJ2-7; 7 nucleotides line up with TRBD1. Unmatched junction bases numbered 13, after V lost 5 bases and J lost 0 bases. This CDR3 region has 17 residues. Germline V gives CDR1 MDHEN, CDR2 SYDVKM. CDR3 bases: TGTGCCAGCAGTCCTATACCCCTGGCAGGGGGCTCCTACGAGCAGTACTTC. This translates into CASSPIPLAGGSYEQYF. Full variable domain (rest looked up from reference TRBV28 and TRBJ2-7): DVKVTQSSRYLVKRTGEKVFLECVQDMDHENMFWYRQDPGLGLRLIYFSYDVKMKEKGDIPEGYSVSREKKERFSLILESASTNQTSMYLCASSPIPLAGGSYEQYFGPGTRLTVT.

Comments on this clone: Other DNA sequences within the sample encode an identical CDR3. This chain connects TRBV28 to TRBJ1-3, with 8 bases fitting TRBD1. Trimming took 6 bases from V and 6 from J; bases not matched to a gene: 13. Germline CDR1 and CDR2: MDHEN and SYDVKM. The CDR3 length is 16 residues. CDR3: CASSGTGQGEENTIYF. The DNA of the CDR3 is TGTGCCAGCAGCGGTACCGGACAGGGCGAGGAAAACACCATATATTTT.